These T cell receptor beta chains were read from a single sample in a study of T-cell memory formation after mild COVID-19. TCRdb used MiXCR to reprocess the 5' RACE reads, holding one entry per CDR3 protein. The repertoire has roughly 310,000 distinct CDR3 sequences, about 15% of them found once; the top ten carry around 22%. Sample: PBMCs or a T cell subset sorted from them (not recorded which). These receptors were taken from a man younger than 35 who had mild COVID-19 (a few samples of this study predate the infection). Cell type and time point are not known. CDR3s include the opening cysteine and the closing phenylalanine or tryptophan. D genes are given only for firm matches. Size is stated for part of the rows, as once, few or many counts, or as a class when the clone is expanded.

d_call clone_size j_call v_call cdr3_nt cdr3_aa
NA few TRBJ2-1 TRBV14 TGTGCCAGCAGCCAAGATAGGCGAGGGGTGGAGCAGTTCTTC CASSQDRRGVEQFF
NA few TRBJ1-1 TRBV20-1 TGCAGTGCTAGAGATTCGGCTTTTGAAGCTTTCTTT CSARDSAFEAFF
TRBD2 few TRBJ2-5 TRBV6-2/TRBV6-3 TGTGCCAGCAGACCCGGGGTAGCGGGTGCCGCCCGGGAGACCCAGTACTTC CASRPGVAGAARETQYF
NA few TRBJ2-1 TRBV3-1 TGTGCCACCAGTACTTCCCCACCCAATGAGCAGTTCTTC CATSTSPPNEQFF
NA many TRBJ2-5 TRBV15 TGTGCCACCAGCGCACGTAAGGGTTTGGGAGAGACCCAGTACTTC CATSARKGLGETQYF
NA few TRBJ2-6 TRBV7-8 TGTGCCAGCAGCCGACCCTCTGGGGCCAACGTCCTGACTTTC CASSRPSGANVLTF
TRBD1 NA TRBJ1-1 TRBV7-9 TGTGCCAGCAGCTTAATCCAGGGGGCCTACTACACTGAAGCTTTCTTT CASSLIQGAYYTEAFF
NA NA TRBJ1-2 TRBV18 TGTGCCAGCTCACCGACCGGGACGGCTTATGGCTACACCTTC CASSPTGTAYGYTF
NA many TRBJ2-2 TRBV9 TGTGCCAGCAGCGCCTCCCTCAGCTCGATGGCGAACACCGGGGAGCTGTTTTTT CASSASLSSMANTGELFF
NA NA TRBJ2-5 TRBV20-1 TGCAGTGCTAGAGGGGCCCCTCAAGAGACCCAGTACTTC CSARGAPQETQYF
NA many TRBJ2-3 TRBV5-1 TGCGCCAGCAGCGGGACTTCGTTTGATACGCAGTATTTT CASSGTSFDTQYF
NA NA TRBJ2-7 TRBV7-9 TGTGCCAGCAGCTTAGACGGGCTAGAGACGGGACAATCCAACGAGCAGTACTTC CASSLDGLETGQSNEQYF
NA NA TRBJ1-2 TRBV24-1 TGTGCCACCAGCCTCAGGTCCGGAGCGTTTGGCTACACCTTC CATSLRSGAFGYTF
TRBD1 NA TRBJ1-1 TRBV2 TGTGCCAGCTTCCGGGACAGGAACACTGAAGCTTTCTTT CASFRDRNTEAFF
NA few TRBJ1-5 TRBV12-3/TRBV12-4 TGTGCCAGCAGCCCGGCAGGGAGGGGGCCCCAGCATTTT CASSPAGRGPQHF
NA few TRBJ1-1 TRBV5-5 TGTGCCAGCAGCTTGGGGAGGTTAGTTACTGAAGCTTTCTTT CASSLGRLVTEAFF
NA NA TRBJ2-5 TRBV24-1 TGTGCCACCAGTGATTTGCAAACGGATCAAGAGACCCAGTACTTC CATSDLQTDQETQYF
TRBD1 many TRBJ2-1 TRBV13 TGTGCCAGCAGCCTTGGACAGGGCTACTACAATGAGCAGTTCTTC CASSLGQGYYNEQFF
TRBD1 many TRBJ1-4 TRBV4-2 TGTGCCAGCAGCCTACAGGGGGCGGCCACTAATGAAAAACTGTTTTTT CASSLQGAATNEKLFF
TRBD1 many TRBJ1-2 TRBV12-3/TRBV12-4 TGTGCCAGCAGTCTACAGGGGTCCTATGGCTACACCTTC CASSLQGSYGYTF
TRBD2 few TRBJ2-1 TRBV5-1 TGCGCCAGCAGCGTTATAGCGGGGGGGTTTAATGAGCAGTTCTTC CASSVIAGGFNEQFF
TRBD2 few TRBJ2-3 TRBV6-5 TGTGCCAGCAGTTACTCCTCTAGCGGGGGGGTCTTAGATACGCAGTATTTT CASSYSSSGGVLDTQYF
TRBD1 NA TRBJ1-6 TRBV6-1 TGTGCCAGCAGGCCCGGACAGGGGTATAATTCACCCCTCCACTTT CASRPGQGYNSPLHF
NA NA TRBJ1-5 TRBV20-1 TGCAGTGCTAGGGGCCCGTCGGGGGCGCTTCAGCCCCAGCATTTT CSARGPSGALQPQHF
TRBD1 few TRBJ2-7 TRBV14 TGTGCCAGCAGCCAAGGAAGGGGGCAGGCCTTC CASSQGRGQAF
NA few TRBJ2-1 TRBV5-1 TGCGCCAGCAGCTTGGTCGGCCAGGGGGGCAATGAGCAGTTCTTC CASSLVGQGGNEQFF
TRBD2 few TRBJ2-1 TRBV20-1 TGCAGTGCTAGAGACCCTAGCGGGGGATACAATGAGCAGTTCTTC CSARDPSGGYNEQFF
TRBD1 few TRBJ1-2 TRBV6-6 TGTGCCAGCAGTCTCGGACAGGGGGCCCCTGGCTACACCTTC CASSLGQGAPGYTF
NA few TRBJ1-4 TRBV7-8 TGTGCCAGCAGCTTAGCAGGCTTTAATGAAAAACTGTTTTTT CASSLAGFNEKLFF
NA NA TRBJ2-1 TRBV20-1 TGCAGTGCTAGTAAGAGTGAGCAGTTCTTC CSASKSEQFF
NA NA TRBJ2-1 TRBV5-5 TGTGCCAGCAGCTATACCTCCTACAATGAGCAGTTCTTC CASSYTSYNEQFF
TRBD1 few TRBJ2-3 TRBV2 TGTGCCAGCAGGATGGACAGGGCGCCAACAGATACGCAGTATTTT CASRMDRAPTDTQYF
NA NA TRBJ2-4 TRBV5-8 TGTGCCAGCAGCTTATTAGGGATTGGAGACATTCAGTACTTC CASSLLGIGDIQYF
TRBD1 NA TRBJ2-7 TRBV12-3/TRBV12-4 TGTGCCAGCAGTCTGGGACAGGGGGCGCGGTCCTACGAGCAGTACTTC CASSLGQGARSYEQYF
NA NA TRBJ1-1 TRBV18 TGTGCCAGCTCACCACCGGGGACGGCTGAAGCTTTCTTT CASSPPGTAEAFF
TRBD1 many TRBJ2-7 TRBV7-8 TGTGCCAGCCAGGGGGACAGCGCAACCTACGAGCAGTACTTC CASQGDSATYEQYF
TRBD2 few TRBJ2-3 TRBV12-3/TRBV12-4 TGTGCCAGCAGTTTAGCCCGGACTAGCGGGGCAACTAGCACAGATACGCAGTATTTT CASSLARTSGATSTDTQYF
NA NA TRBJ1-2 TRBV6-5 TGTGCCAGCAAGCAGGGAAGCCAGAGAGGCTACACCTTC CASKQGSQRGYTF
NA few TRBJ2-2 TRBV12-3/TRBV12-4 TGTGCCAGCCGGACTGGTTCGAACACCGGGGAGCTGTTTTTT CASRTGSNTGELFF
TRBD2 NA TRBJ2-7 TRBV4-3 TGCGCCAGCAGCCAGCAAGAAGCTAGCGGGGGGTACGAGCAGTACTTC CASSQQEASGGYEQYF